The 28 T cell receptor beta chains in this list originate from one sample, sequenced in a study of radiation and T cells in renal cell carcinoma. Sequenced by immunoSEQ multiplex PCR; TCRdb stores in-frame clones only, minus some. Of roughly 53,000 clones in the sample, 83% were seen once. Sample time point: baseline pretreatment blood. Treatment reported: 15 Gy SBRT to primary tumor, nephrectomy 4 weeks later. This specimen was blood, taken from a patient whose treatment included radiotherapy and nephrectomy. These receptors were obtained from a woman aged 70-85 years with renal cell carcinoma.

J is TRBJ1-2 and V is TRBV2; TRBD1 might be the D (6 bases). The germline V and J ends were trimmed by 7 bases and 7 bases, with 16 bases remaining between them. The CDR3 spans 13 residues. In germline, CDR1 is SNHLY, CDR2 FYNNEI. CDR3 region: CASTTLTGSGYTF. The CDR3 region has the DNA TGTGCCAGCACGACCCTAACAGGGTCTGGCTACACCTTC. The whole variable domain, filled in from reference TRBV2 and TRBJ1-2, reads EPEVTQTPSHQVTQMGQEVILRCVPISNHLYFYWYRQILGQKVEFLVSFYNNEISEKSEIFDDQFSVERPDGSNFTLKIRSTKLEDSAMYFCASTTLTGSGYTFGSGTRLTVV.

The chain recombines TRBV7-3 with TRBJ2-5; TRBD2 aligns across 13 bases. The J segment lost 3 bases and the V segment lost 5 bases, leaving 3 bases of the junction unmatched. Germline V lookup: CDR1 SGHTA, CDR2 FQGTGA. The CDR3 spans 15 residues. CDR3 bases: TGTGCCAGCAGCCGGACTAGCGGGAGTGAAGAGACCCAGTACTTC. Protein sequence: CASSRTSGSEETQYF. Variable domain in full (rest from reference TRBV7-3 and TRBJ2-5): GAGVSQTPSNKVTEKGKYVELRCDPISGHTALYWYRQSLGQGPEFLIYFQGTGAADDSGLPNDRFFAVRPEGSVSTLKIQRTERGDSAVYLCASSRTSGSEETQYFGPGTRLLVL.

This chain uses TRBV6-1 with TRBJ1-2; unclear D gene. V lost 4 bases, J lost 0 bases, and 15 bases lay in between. This CDR3 is built from 16 residues. In germline, CDR1 is MNHNS, CDR2 SASEGT. CDR3 DNA sequence: TGTGCCAGCAGTGTTCGCAGTCTCAGCGCTAACTATGGCTACACCTTC. It encodes CASSVRSLSANYGYTF.

The genes are TRBV5-4 and TRBJ2-1; possibly TRBD2 for D (6 bases). The V gene lost 2 bases and the J gene lost 0 bases, with 9 bases spanning the gap. This CDR3 spans 15 amino acids. Germline loops: CDR1 SGHNT, CDR2 YYREEE (reference sequence). The CDR3 DNA sequence: TGTGCCAGCAGCTTCGACGGGAGCTCCTACAATGAGCAGTTCTTC. Encoded protein: CASSFDGSSYNEQFF.

The V call is TRBV4-2, the J call TRBJ2-1; 14 nucleotides align to TRBD2. V lost 2 bases and J lost 3; bases outside the gene matches: 6. Germline CDR1 and CDR2: LGHNA and YNFKEQ. This CDR3 comprises 18 residues. The CDR3 protein is CASSQLGTSGSNYNEQFF. The CDR3 coding sequence is TGTGCCAGCAGCCAACTCGGGACTAGCGGGAGTAACTACAATGAGCAGTTCTTC.

The chain has TRBV4-2 and TRBJ1-3, with 7 nucleotides matching TRBD1. In germline, CDR1 is LGHNA, CDR2 YNFKEQ. V shed 2 bases and J 9 bases; nucleotides not matched to a gene: 4. The CDR3 is 13 amino acids. CDR3 bases: TGTGCCAGCAGCCAAAGCCGGGACAGCACCATATATTTT. The encoded protein is CASSQSRDSTIYF.

V usage is TRBV6-1 and J usage is TRBJ2-5, with 16 bases aligning to TRBD2. V lost 1 base to trimming and J lost 4 bases; unmatched junction nucleotides: 9. Per the germline V gene, CDR1 is MNHNS and CDR2 is SASEGT. The CDR3 is 19 residues long. The CDR3 region is CASSEGLGTSGGAAETQYF. The CDR3, as DNA: TGTGCCAGCAGTGAAGGATTAGGGACTAGCGGGGGGGCCGCAGAGACCCAGTACTTC.

This clone has only a few counts. The DNA of the CDR3 is TGTGCCAGCAGCTTCGCAGGCTCTGGGGCCAACGTCCTGACTTTC. It encodes CASSFAGSGANVLTF. This sequence joins TRBV7-9 and TRBJ2-6; D uncertain. The V gene lost 3 bases and the J gene lost 0 bases, with 6 bases spanning the gap. The CDR3 totals 15 residues. Germline V gene lookup returns CDR1 SEHNR and CDR2 FQNEAQ (reference sequence). The full variable domain, its missing parts supplied by reference TRBV7-9 and TRBJ2-6, is DTGVSQNPRHKITKRGQNVTFRCDPISEHNRLYWYRQTLGQGPEFLTYFQNEAQLEKSRLLSDRFSAERPKGSFSTLEIQRTEQGDSAMYLCASSFAGSGANVLTFGAGSRLTVL.

The chain is built from TRBV25-1 and TRBJ2-2; D possibly corresponds to TRBD2 (6 bases). The length of the CDR3 is 14 residues. The germline CDR1 and CDR2 sequences are MGHDK and SYGVNS. Between the trimmed V and J ends, which lost 7 bases and 3 bases, there was a span of 12 bases. The CDR3 DNA is TGTGCCAGCACCCCCGGGGGAGACACCGGGGAGCTGTTTTTT. This codes for CASTPGGDTGELFF.

This chain connects TRBV25-1 to TRBJ1-5; possible D gene TRBD1, 5 bases. Germline V gene data show CDR1 as MGHDK and CDR2 as SYGVNS. This CDR3 is built from 14 residues. Trimming took off 3 bases at V and 7 bases at J, with 13 bases between the two ends. Here the CDR3 DNA reads TGTGCCAGCAGTGAGAATAGGGACGGGCAGCCCCAGCATTTT. The encoded protein is CASSENRDGQPQHF.

This clone was seen a few times. The chain is built from TRBV7-8 and TRBJ2-1; TRBD2 matches at 11 bases. V trimming: 1 base; J trimming: 4 bases; junction bases outside the gene matches: 6. Germline lookup yields CDR1 SGHVS and CDR2 FQNEAQ. The CDR3 totals 17 residues. This CDR3 is CASSLDRLAGLYNEQFF. The CDR3 bases are TGTGCCAGCAGCTTAGACAGACTAGCGGGACTGTACAATGAGCAGTTCTTC. The full variable domain, with the rest looked up from reference TRBV7-8 and TRBJ2-1, is GAGVSQSPRYKVAKRGQDVALRCDPISGHVSLFWYQQALGQGPEFLTYFQNEAQLDKSGLPSDRFFAERPEGSVSTLKIQRTQQEDSAVYLCASSLDRLAGLYNEQFFGPGTRLTVL.

The chain couples TRBV7-9 to TRBJ1-5; D call uncertain. Germline CDR1 is SEHNR and CDR2 is FQNEAQ (reference sequence). The CDR3 length is 14 residues. V shed 2 bases and J shed 7 bases, with 12 bases lying between them. CDR3 protein: CASSLNASPQPQHF. Written as DNA, the CDR3 is TGTGCCAGCAGCTTAAACGCCTCTCCCCAGCCCCAGCATTTT.

The chain carries TRBV19 and TRBJ1-3; D gene unclear. The germline V gene encodes CDR1 LNHDA and CDR2 SQIVND (reference sequence). Trimming shortened V by 4 bases and J by 0 bases, and 7 bases separated the two germline ends. This CDR3 is 14 amino acids long. CDR3 sequence reads: CASSKASSGNTIYF. The DNA of the CDR3 is TGTGCCAGTAGTAAAGCGAGCTCTGGAAACACCATATATTTT.

The chain combines TRBV6-6 with TRBJ1-5; TRBD1 is a possible D gene (5 bases). Trimming left V 6 bases short and J 0 bases short, with 12 bases between. This CDR3 has 15 amino acids. Germline V gives CDR1 MNHNY, CDR2 SVGAGI (reference sequence). DNA of the CDR3: TGTGCCAGCAGGGTGACAGTTTATAGCAATCAGCCCCAGCATTTT. Translated, it gives CASRVTVYSNQPQHF.

The gene calls are TRBV5-1 and TRBJ2-5; TRBD2 is a possible D gene (6 bases). Trimming left V 2 bases short and J 1 base short, with 9 bases between. Germline CDR1 and CDR2: SGHRS and YFSETQ. This CDR3 spans 14 amino acids. The CDR3 is CASSFGGAQETQYF. CDR3 sequence (DNA): TGCGCCAGCAGCTTTGGAGGGGCCCAAGAGACCCAGTACTTC. Variable domain in full (rest from reference TRBV5-1 and TRBJ2-5): KAGVTQTPRYLIKTRGQQVTLSCSPISGHRSVSWYQQTPGQGLQFLFEYFSETQRNKGNFPGRFSGRQFSNSRSEMNVSTLELGDSALYLCASSFGGAQETQYFGPGTRLLVL.

This chain connects TRBV7-9 to TRBJ1-2; no reliable D call. In germline, CDR1 is SEHNR, CDR2 FQNEAQ (reference sequence). Trimming shortened V by 7 bases and J by 0 bases, and 9 bases separated the two germline ends. The CDR3 extends over 13 amino acids. The CDR3 spells CASTSRTNYGYTF. CDR3 DNA: TGTGCCAGCACCTCCCGAACTAACTATGGCTACACCTTC.

This clone was counted a single time. The gene calls are TRBV5-6 and TRBJ2-5; no firm D call. V was trimmed by 2 bases and J by 7 bases, leaving 6 bases between them. Germline V gene lookup returns CDR1 SGHDT and CDR2 YYEEEE. CDR3 size: 11 residues. Here the CDR3 reads CASSFLGTQYF. The CDR3 DNA reads TGTGCCAGCAGCTTCTTGGGGACCCAGTACTTC. The full variable domain, its missing parts supplied by reference TRBV5-6 and TRBJ2-5, is DAGVTQSPTHLIKTRGQQVTLRCSPKSGHDTVSWYQQALGQGPQFIFQYYEEEERQRGNFPDRFSGHQFPNYSSELNVNALLLGDSALYLCASSFLGTQYFGPGTRLLVL.

This rearrangement joins TRBV7-9 to TRBJ2-7; D uncertain. The germline V gene has CDR1 SEHNR and CDR2 FQNEAQ (reference sequence). The CDR3 is 14 residues long. V was cut by 4 bases and J by 2 bases, with 12 bases left in between. The CDR3 DNA reads as TGTGCCAGCAGCTCCCGGACCAGGCCCTACGAGCAGTACTTC. Translating gives CASSSRTRPYEQYF.

Here the CDR3 reads CAASPVGRDYEQYF. The CDR3 DNA sequence: TGTGCCGCATCACCAGTAGGCAGGGACTACGAGCAGTACTTC. The chain uses TRBV10-3 and TRBJ2-7; TRBD1 is a possible D gene (5 bases). There are 14 residues in the CDR3. Germline V gives CDR1 ENHRY, CDR2 SYGVKD. V lost 11 bases to trimming and J lost 3 bases, with 20 bases between them.

This clone was observed a single time. V is TRBV5-1 and J is TRBJ2-7; tentative D call: TRBD1 (6 bases). The V end was cut by 2 bases, the J end by 2 bases, with 17 bases between. Germline V gene lookup returns CDR1 SGHRS and CDR2 YFSETQ. CDR3 length: 16 residues. The DNA for the CDR3 is TGCGCCAGCAGCTTAAACGTGGGGGCCGGAACCTACGAGCAGTACTTC. Residues: CASSLNVGAGTYEQYF.

The chain's CDR3 is CASSFQGLGDGYTF. In DNA form, the CDR3 reads TGTGCCAGCAGCTTCCAGGGCCTAGGGGATGGCTACACCTTC. The chain is built from TRBV5-8 and TRBJ1-2, with D maybe TRBD1 (5 bases). The CDR3 contains 14 residues. The V and J ends lost 2 bases and 6 bases respectively, with 14 bases between them. Germline V gene data show CDR1 as SGHTS and CDR2 as YDEGEE.

The chain carries TRBV30 and TRBJ1-3, with D unresolved. This CDR3 has 13 residues. V was trimmed by 4 bases and J by 0 bases, leaving 7 bases between them. Germline CDR1 GTSNPN, CDR2 SVGIG (reference sequence). CDR3 sequence: CAWTRDSGNTIYF. The CDR3 DNA reads TGTGCCTGGACTCGGGACTCTGGAAACACCATATATTTT.

The chain employs TRBV7-8 and TRBJ2-3, with D uncertain. V lost 1 base and J lost 5, with 10 bases in between. The CDR3 is 14 amino acids. Germline loops: CDR1 SGHVS, CDR2 FQNEAQ. Written as DNA, the CDR3 is TGTGCCAGCAGCTTAGACGGGTGGAGAGATACGCAGTATTTT. Protein: CASSLDGWRDTQYF.

The chain joins TRBV6-5 to TRBJ2-5; D uncertain. Germline V gene sequence: CDR1 MNHEY, CDR2 SVGAGI. Trimming left V 5 bases short and J 2 bases short, with 12 bases between. This CDR3 spans 14 amino acids. The CDR3 reads CASSQYYQQETQYF. The CDR3 bases are TGTGCCAGCAGTCAGTACTACCAACAAGAGACCCAGTACTTC.

This chain uses TRBV11-2 with TRBJ1-3; D ambiguous. V was clipped by 5 bases and J by 4 bases, with 9 bases between them. This CDR3 has 13 residues. Germline CDR1 is SGHAT and CDR2 is FQNNGV. The CDR3 DNA follows: TGTGCCAGCAGCCCGACGGGAGGAAACACCATATATTTT. It encodes CASSPTGGNTIYF.

In DNA, the CDR3 is TGCGCCAGCAGTCAATCCGGGACAGCGCTGGGCGAGCAGTACTTC. Translated, it gives CASSQSGTALGEQYF. The chain couples TRBV23-1 to TRBJ2-7; 7 bases fit TRBD1. Being an ORF, TRBV23-1 has a function that is uncertain. V lost 0 bases and J lost 6; bases outside the gene matches: 8. The length of the CDR3 is 15 residues.

The chain employs TRBV6-1 and TRBJ1-2; unclear D gene. From germline, CDR1 is MNHNS and CDR2 SASEGT. V gave up 4 bases and J gave up 1 base, with 4 bases separating them. The length of the CDR3 is 12 residues. In DNA form, the CDR3 reads TGTGCCAGCAGTGGGGATAACTATGGCTACACCTTC. Amino acids: CASSGDNYGYTF.

This clone was observed a handful of times. V is TRBV10-3 and J is TRBJ1-5, with unresolved D. Trimming left V 4 bases short and J 5 bases short, with 6 bases between. The CDR3 has 12 amino acids. The germline V gene encodes CDR1 ENHRY and CDR2 SYGVKD. Here the CDR3 DNA reads TGTGCCATCAGTGGTGGGGATCAGCCCCAGCATTTT. As protein: CAISGGDQPQHF.